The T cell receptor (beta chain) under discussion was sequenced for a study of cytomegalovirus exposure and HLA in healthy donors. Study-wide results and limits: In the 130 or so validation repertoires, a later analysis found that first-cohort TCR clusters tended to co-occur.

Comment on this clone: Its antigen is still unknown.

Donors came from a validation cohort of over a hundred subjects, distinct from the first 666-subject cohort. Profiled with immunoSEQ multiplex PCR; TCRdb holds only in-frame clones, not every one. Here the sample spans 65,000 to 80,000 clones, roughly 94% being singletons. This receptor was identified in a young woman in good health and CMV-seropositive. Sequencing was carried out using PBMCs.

As DNA, the CDR3 is TGTGCCAGCAGCCAAGATAAGGGGGTAGAAAAACTGTTTTTT. Its translation is CASSQDKGVEKLFF. The chain links TRBV14 to TRBJ1-4, with D perhaps matching TRBD1 (6 bases). Trimming cost V 0 bases and J 8 bases, with 10 bases left between them. Germline V gene data show CDR1 as SGHDN and CDR2 as FVKESK. CDR3 size: 14 residues.